The 26 T cell receptor beta chains below all came from one sample that was sequenced in a study of cytomegalovirus exposure and HLA in healthy donors. The PCR contained 60 Vbeta and 13 Jbeta primers. TCRdb's copy holds only in-frame clones and misses some; the assay was immunoSEQ multiplex PCR. Of 200,000 to 300,000 clones in the sample, about 85% were seen once. The sample comprised PBMCs. These receptors were collected from a girl aged 2 to 9 in good health and CMV-seronegative.

This chain uses TRBV25-1 with TRBJ1-2, with D maybe TRBD1 (6 bases). The CDR3 runs 17 residues. Trimming removed 1 base from V and 3 bases from J, with 18 bases in between. Germline V gene sequence: CDR1 MGHDK, CDR2 SYGVNS. This CDR3 reads CASSEWSRGAGDYGYTF. CDR3 bases: TGTGCCAGCAGTGAATGGAGCAGGGGTGCAGGGGACTATGGCTACACCTTC.

V and J are TRBV30 and TRBJ2-1; the match to TRBD2 covers 8 bases. Per germline, CDR1 GTSNPN and CDR2 SVGIG (reference sequence). J was trimmed by 5 bases and V by 5 bases; bases with no gene match: 20. The CDR3 sequence is 18 residues long. CDR3 residues: CAWDPTAGERRFNNEQFF. The CDR3 DNA sequence: TGTGCCTGGGACCCGACAGCGGGAGAAAGGAGGTTCAACAATGAGCAGTTCTTC.

This clone was counted only a few times. This rearrangement joins TRBV9 to TRBJ2-3, with D maybe TRBD2 (6 bases). Germline V CDR1 and CDR2: SGDLS, YYNGEE. The CDR3 spans 15 residues. The V end lost 4 bases, the J end lost 0 bases, and 12 bases lay between the germline ends. The CDR3 DNA reads TGTGCCAGCAGCCCCCGGGGGACTAGCACAGATACGCAGTATTTT. Protein product: CASSPRGTSTDTQYF.

This chain joins TRBV9 and TRBJ1-1; perhaps TRBD1 as D (6 bases). The V gene's germline CDR1 is SGDLS and CDR2 YYNGEE. There are 15 residues in the CDR3. The V gene lost 4 bases and the J gene lost 1 base, with 14 bases spanning the gap. In DNA form, the CDR3 reads TGTGCCAGCAGCCCCCAGGGGTCCAAGAACACTGAAGCTTTCTTT. This codes for CASSPQGSKNTEAFF.

The chain carries TRBV4-1 and TRBJ2-2, with TRBD1 identical over 9 bases. Germline V CDR1 and CDR2: MGHRA, YSYEKL. The CDR3 runs 17 residues. V lost 4 bases, J lost 0 bases, and 6 bases stayed unmatched. The CDR3 spells CASSRRQGVTNTGELFF. CDR3 DNA sequence: TGCGCCAGCAGCCGCCGACAGGGGGTAACGAACACCGGGGAGCTGTTTTTT.

The chain combines TRBV11-3 with TRBJ2-1; D not certain. V dropped 3 bases and J dropped 7 bases, with 10 bases sitting between them. CDR1 is SGHNT, CDR2 YENEEA, per germline. The CDR3 is 13 amino acids. CDR3 sequence: CASSFTESNEQFF. For the CDR3, the DNA is TGTGCCAGCAGCTTTACAGAATCGAATGAGCAGTTCTTC.

The rearrangement joins TRBV2 to TRBJ2-4; TRBD2 aligns across 11 bases. Per the germline V gene, CDR1 is SNHLY and CDR2 is FYNNEI. V dropped 6 bases and J dropped 1; count of bases not matched to a gene: 17. The CDR3 is 20 residues long. DNA of the CDR3: TGTGCCAGCAGGTTCCCGGGACTAGCGGACAATTGGGAGGCCAAAAACATTCAGTACTTC. Its protein product is CASRFPGLADNWEAKNIQYF.

This chain joins TRBV9 and TRBJ1-2; D may be TRBD1 (5 bases). This CDR3 has 16 amino acids. Germline values: CDR1 SGDLS, CDR2 YYNGEE. Trimming cost V 4 bases and J 0 bases, with 16 bases left between them. The chain's CDR3 is CASSLSDSPSNYGYTF. DNA of the CDR3: TGTGCCAGCAGCTTATCCGACAGCCCATCTAACTATGGCTACACCTTC.

V usage is TRBV21-1 and J usage is TRBJ2-7; the table's D call, TRBD2, was not checked against the DNA. TRBV21-1 is reported as a pseudogene. This CDR3 region has 11 residues. In nucleotides, the CDR3 is TGTGCCAGCAGCAAATCCGTCGAGCAGTACTTC. Protein product: CASSKSVEQYF.

Only a few counts were recorded for this clone. The chain is built from TRBV5-6 and TRBJ2-1, with a weak D call TRBD2 (6 bases). This CDR3 contains 13 residues. CDR1 is SGHDT, CDR2 YYEEEE, per germline. Trimming took off 4 bases at V and 4 bases at J, with 9 bases between the two ends. CDR3 DNA sequence: TGTGCCAGCAGCCGGGACTTTTACAATGAGCAGTTCTTC. It yields the protein CASSRDFYNEQFF.

This clone has more than one count but fewer than ten. Other DNA sequences of this sample code for an identical CDR3. This chain uses TRBV6-5 with TRBJ1-2; tentative D call: TRBD1 (6 bases). The CDR3 loop spans 14 amino acids. V was pared by 2 bases and J by 2 bases, with 9 bases between. CDR1 and CDR2 from the germline V gene are MNHEY and SVGAGI. CDR3 bases: TGTGCCAGCAGTTACGGGAGGGGGAACTATGGCTACACCTTC. Residues: CASSYGRGNYGYTF.

The chain combines TRBV7-2 with TRBJ2-5; tentative D call: TRBD2 (5 bases). V was cut by 4 bases and J by 5 bases, with 14 bases left in between. The CDR3 runs 14 residues. From germline, CDR1 is SGHTA and CDR2 FQGNSA. CDR3 sequence (DNA): TGTGCCAGCAGCTCCCTGGATCAGCGGGAGACCCAGTACTTC. This translates into CASSSLDQRETQYF.

Worth noting for this clone: Other DNA sequences within the sample encode an identical CDR3. This chain connects TRBV27 to TRBJ1-2, with TRBD1 matching 8 bases. This CDR3 is 12 amino acids long. In germline, CDR1 is MNHEY, CDR2 SMNVEV (reference sequence). J lost 4 bases, V lost 5 bases, and 0 bases had no gene match. CDR3: CASSTGGYGYTF. CDR3 in DNA: TGTGCCAGCAGTACAGGGGGCTATGGCTACACCTTC.

In nucleotides, the CDR3 is TGTGCCACCAGCAGAGTACAGGCCGTCAATCAGCCCCAGCATTTT. Amino acid sequence: CATSRVQAVNQPQHF. This chain uses TRBV15 with TRBJ1-5, with TRBD1 as a possible D gene (5 bases). Deletions cut 1 base from V and 3 bases from J, with 10 bases between. The CDR3 contains 15 residues. Per the germline V gene, CDR1 is LNHNV and CDR2 is YYDKDF (reference sequence).

The V gene is TRBV5-4, the J gene TRBJ1-1; 7 nucleotides match TRBD1. Germline loops: CDR1 SGHNT, CDR2 YYREEE (reference sequence). V lost 0 bases, J lost 1 base, and 6 bases stayed unmatched. The CDR3 is made up of 16 amino acids. CDR3 protein: CASSLEFRGTNTEAFF. DNA for the CDR3: TGTGCCAGCAGCTTGGAGTTCAGGGGGACGAACACTGAAGCTTTCTTT.

The chain links TRBV19 to TRBJ2-1, with D maybe TRBD1 (6 bases). V dropped 5 bases and J dropped 1 base, with 15 bases sitting between them. The CDR3 contains 16 residues. The germline CDR1 and CDR2 sequences are LNHDA and SQIVND (reference sequence). CDR3 bases: TGTGCCAGTAGTCCCCTTGGGGGCCTTTCCTACAATGAGCAGTTCTTC. Protein: CASSPLGGLSYNEQFF. Based on the CDR3 plus reference TRBV19 and TRBJ2-1, the full variable domain is DGGITQSPKYLFRKEGQNVTLSCEQNLNHDAMYWYRQDPGQGLRLIYYSQIVNDFQKGDIAEGYSVSREKKESFPLTVTSAQKNPTAFYLCASSPLGGLSYNEQFFGPGTRLTVL.

The J gene is TRBJ2-3, the V gene TRBV30; 10 bases map to TRBD2. The V segment lost 1 base and the J segment 1 base; nucleotides outside the gene matches: 11. CDR1 GTSNPN and CDR2 SVGIG come from the germline V gene (reference sequence). The CDR3 contains 18 residues. The CDR3 DNA is TGTGCCTGGAGTGCGGTAACGACTAGCGGGTTGGGCACAGATACGCAGTATTTT. Translation gives CAWSAVTTSGLGTDTQYF.

V usage is TRBV6-6 and J usage is TRBJ2-7; 9 bases map to TRBD1. The CDR3 totals 13 residues. V was clipped by 7 bases and J by 5 bases; unmatched bases: 6. CDR1 is MNHNY and CDR2 is SVGAGI in the germline V gene (reference sequence). CDR3 protein: CASKKGQGNEQYF. CDR3 coding DNA: TGTGCCAGCAAAAAGGGACAGGGAAACGAGCAGTACTTC.

The rearrangement joins TRBV11-2 to TRBJ1-3; D is unclear. Germline values: CDR1 SGHAT, CDR2 FQNNGV. V was shortened by 1 base and J by 4 bases, with 11 bases between the two germline ends. The CDR3 runs 15 residues. CDR3 nucleotides: TGTGCCAGCAGCTTAGGTCCGGAGCCGGGAAACACCATATATTTT. Translated: CASSLGPEPGNTIYF.

The chain joins TRBV12-5 to TRBJ2-7; the match to TRBD1 covers 7 bases. Germline CDR1 is LGHNT and CDR2 is FRNRAP. The CDR3 is 16 amino acids. The junction had 9 bases not matched to a gene; V was cut back by 0 bases and J by 4 bases. The CDR3 DNA follows: TGTGCTAGTGGTTTGGTACAGGGGCCGAAAAGGTACGAGCAGTACTTC. Amino acid sequence: CASGLVQGPKRYEQYF.

The chain is built from TRBV4-2 and TRBJ2-1; 10 positions match TRBD2. The CDR3 is made up of 16 amino acids. V trimming: 4 bases; J trimming: 2 bases; junction bases outside the gene matches: 5. The germline CDR1 and CDR2 sequences are LGHNA and YNFKEQ. CDR3 sequence reads: CASSRALAGAYNEQFF. CDR3 in DNA: TGTGCCAGCAGCCGCGCCCTAGCGGGGGCCTACAATGAGCAGTTCTTC.

The rearrangement joins TRBV5-6 to TRBJ2-1; the match to TRBD2 covers 9 bases. CDR1 is SGHDT, CDR2 YYEEEE, per germline. The CDR3 length is 16 residues. The V gene end was trimmed by 1 base and the J gene end by 8 bases; junction bases not matched to a gene: 10. DNA for the CDR3: TGTGCCAGCAGCTTGTTGGCGGGAGGGCCGTTGGATGAGCAGTTCTTC. Amino acid sequence: CASSLLAGGPLDEQFF.

The chain links TRBV7-9 to TRBJ1-2; TRBD1 matches at 7 bases. From germline, CDR1 is SEHNR and CDR2 FQNEAQ (reference sequence). Trimming took 4 bases from V and 4 from J; bases not matched to a gene: 9. The CDR3 runs to 15 residues. CDR3 nucleotide sequence: TGTGCCAGCAGCTCGGGGGACAGTCGGGGCTATGGCTACACCTTC. It codes for CASSSGDSRGYGYTF.

This clone showed up just once. The chain is built from TRBV5-1 and TRBJ2-5, with TRBD2 matching over 14 bases. The CDR3 loop spans 16 amino acids. The germline gives CDR1 SGHRS, CDR2 YFSETQ. Trimming cost V 3 bases and J 5 bases; bases outside gene matches: 6. In DNA, the CDR3 is TGCGCCAGCAGCTGGACTAGCGGGGGGCCCCGTGAGACCCAGTACTTC. The encoded protein is CASSWTSGGPRETQYF.

V gene TRBV15 combines with J gene TRBJ1-5; 7 nucleotides agree with TRBD1. The CDR3 spans 14 residues. Losses at the gene ends were 1 base for V and 6 bases for J; bases not matched to a gene: 3. The germline V gene has CDR1 LNHNV and CDR2 YYDKDF (reference sequence). The CDR3 nucleotides read TGTGCCACCAGCAGAGGACAGGGCTCTCAGCCCCAGCATTTT. Its translation: CATSRGQGSQPQHF.

The V gene is TRBV5-4, the J gene TRBJ1-2; D unresolved. V was trimmed by 1 base and J by 4 bases, leaving 11 bases between them. Germline values: CDR1 SGHNT, CDR2 YYREEE (reference sequence). This CDR3 region has 14 residues. CDR3 amino acids: CASSLFAGGYGYTF. CDR3 nucleotide sequence: TGTGCCAGCAGCTTGTTTGCGGGTGGCTATGGCTACACCTTC.